This T cell receptor (beta chain) was retrieved from a study of technical replicates of blood from several donors. Germline assignment: CDR1 LNHDA and CDR2 SQIVND (reference sequence). V was pared by 3 bases and J by 4 bases, with 7 bases between. This CDR3 has 13 residues. Assay: immunoSEQ multiplex PCR; the TCRdb copy retains only in-frame clones and omits some. This sample has some 83,000 clones, with roughly 93% found just once. The sequencing sample was made of T cells isolated from PBMCs. The chain joins TRBV19 to TRBJ1-5; no firm D call. The sequence was collected from a human donor in good health. The CDR3 coding sequence is TGTGCCAGTAGTATCGGGGTAAATCAGCCCCAGCATTTT. Residues: CASSIGVNQPQHF. The variable domain in full, completed from reference TRBV19 and TRBJ1-5, reads DGGITQSPKYLFRKEGQNVTLSCEQNLNHDAMYWYRQDPGQGLRLIYYSQIVNDFQKGDIAEGYSVSREKKESFPLTVTSAQKNPTAFYLCASSIGVNQPQHFGDGTRLSIL.